This T cell receptor beta chain emerged from a study of blood T cell repertoires in COVID-19. For the study at large: Samples taken during acute and convalescent COVID-19 were collected in the United States, Italy and Spain.

Here immunoSEQ multiplex PCR was the method, and the copy in TCRdb shows in-frame clones only, minus some. The sample includes 100,000 or so clones, 91% of them seen just once. J gave up 4 bases and V 5 bases, and 0 bases lay outside the gene matches. The CDR3 consists of 14 residues. Germline CDR1 is SGHNT and CDR2 is YENEEA. The rearrangement joins TRBV11-3 to TRBJ1-6; the match to TRBD1 covers 9 bases. The specimen was peripheral blood. The TCR comes from a man aged 60 to 69 with acute or convalescent COVID-19. DNA for the CDR3: TGTGCCAGCAGCGGGACAGGGTATAATTCACCCCTCCACTTT. Residues: CASSGTGYNSPLHF.